A single sample gave rise to the 21 T cell receptor beta chains below, sequenced in a study of cytomegalovirus exposure and HLA in healthy donors (dated by TCRdb to 2016 to 2017). Receptor amplification or capture employed the immunoSEQ multiplex PCR assay. The immuneACCESS repertoire file appears here via TCRdb, limited to in-frame rearrangements. These files lack a portion of the clones; in checked studies, under half of the deficit traces to unresolved V genes, and the cause of the others is not known. For this sample the table gives about 280,000 clones, of which around 87% were detected only once. The ten largest clones take up about 0.99% of the sample. The sample consisted of PBMCs. These receptors all come from a woman younger than 35 in good health and CMV-seronegative.

J is TRBJ1-1 and V is TRBV27, with D possibly matching TRBD1 (5 bases). Trimming shortened V by 3 bases and J by 8 bases, and 13 bases separated the two germline ends. The CDR3 is 13 amino acids. Germline CDR1 and CDR2: MNHEY and SMNVEV (reference sequence). The CDR3 sequence is CASSFGQGAEAFF. Here the CDR3 DNA reads TGTGCCAGCAGTTTTGGGCAGGGTGCCGAAGCTTTCTTT.

V and J are TRBV11-2 and TRBJ1-3; D is uncertain. CDR3 length: 15 amino acids. The germline gives CDR1 SGHAT, CDR2 FQNNGV. Trimming shortened V by 5 bases and J by 0 bases, and 11 bases separated the two germline ends. The CDR3 DNA is TGTGCCAGCAGCCCTACAGCTAACTCTGGAAACACCATATATTTT. Protein sequence: CASSPTANSGNTIYF.

The chain joins TRBV5-4 to TRBJ2-2; the D gene is possibly TRBD1 (6 bases). CDR1 is SGHNT and CDR2 is YYREEE in the germline V gene (reference sequence). The CDR3 consists of 14 residues. Trimming stripped 4 bases from V and 1 base from J, with 8 bases between. In DNA, the CDR3 is TGTGCCAGCAGCCTGGGACAGAACACCGGGGAGCTGTTTTTT. It translates to CASSLGQNTGELFF.

The count of this clone is one. The CDR3 spells CASSDPNRDNEQFF. The CDR3, as DNA: TGTGCCAGCAGCGACCCAAACAGGGACAATGAGCAGTTCTTC. V and J are TRBV9 and TRBJ2-1; tentatively, D is TRBD1 (6 bases). V was clipped by 3 bases and J by 5 bases, with 12 bases between them. Germline assignment: CDR1 SGDLS and CDR2 YYNGEE. The CDR3 extends over 14 amino acids.

The chain uses TRBV7-8 and TRBJ2-7, with D possibly TRBD2 on 5 matching bases. Germline lookup yields CDR1 SGHVS and CDR2 FQNEAQ. Trimming left V 0 bases short and J 0 bases short, with 30 bases between. The CDR3 is made up of 22 amino acids. The CDR3 region has the DNA TGTGCCAGCAGCTTAGCGCAGTGGAGGATGGCAGGCGAGACACACCCCTCCTACGAGCAGTACTTC. Encoded protein: CASSLAQWRMAGETHPSYEQYF.

V usage is TRBV28 and J usage is TRBJ2-1; the match to TRBD2 covers 8 bases. The CDR3 spans 15 residues. The trim removed 6 bases at V and 6 bases at J, leaving 10 bases unmatched. Germline V gene sequence: CDR1 MDHEN, CDR2 SYDVKM. The CDR3 loop is CASSSGTSRGNEQFF. In DNA, the CDR3 is TGTGCCAGCAGCTCCGGGACTAGTCGCGGCAATGAGCAGTTCTTC.

The rearrangement uses TRBV6-4 and TRBJ2-3; 7 nucleotides match TRBD1. V lost 6 bases and J lost 6; bases outside the gene matches: 6. Germline CDR1 reads MRHNA; CDR2 reads SNTAGT. This CDR3 is built from 13 residues. In nucleotides, the CDR3 is TGTGCCAGCAGCTTGTACAGGGGTGATACGCAGTATTTT. Translation gives CASSLYRGDTQYF.

The chain links TRBV27 to TRBJ2-7, with D perhaps matching TRBD1 (5 bases). The CDR3 runs 15 residues. Deletions cut 8 bases from V and 3 bases from J, with 20 bases between. CDR1 and CDR2 (germline): MNHEY, SMNVEV (reference sequence). CDR3 region: CASRWEGAPFYEQYF. The CDR3 DNA sequence: TGTGCCAGCCGTTGGGAAGGGGCGCCTTTCTACGAGCAGTACTTC.

This rearrangement joins TRBV9 to TRBJ2-2; 7 bases line up with TRBD1. The V segment lost 3 bases and the J segment 0 bases; nucleotides outside the gene matches: 8. Per germline, CDR1 SGDLS and CDR2 YYNGEE. CDR3 length: 17 amino acids. The CDR3 reads CASSGDSWRANTGELFF. CDR3 in DNA: TGTGCCAGCAGCGGGGACAGCTGGCGAGCGAACACCGGGGAGCTGTTTTTT.

V usage is TRBV4-3 and J usage is TRBJ2-7; unclear D gene. V was shortened by 1 base and J by 2 bases, with 12 bases between the two germline ends. CDR1 is LGHNA and CDR2 is YSLEER in the germline V gene. CDR3 length: 15 residues. The CDR3 DNA is TGCGCCAGCAGCCAAGCTTTTGGTCTAGCCTACGAGCAGTACTTC. This gives the protein CASSQAFGLAYEQYF.

This rearrangement joins TRBV2 to TRBJ1-1; no clear D. Germline CDR1 and CDR2: SNHLY and FYNNEI. V was pared by 7 bases and J by 0 bases, with 3 bases between. CDR3 length: 11 residues. The CDR3 bases are TGTGCCAGCATTATGAACACTGAAGCTTTCTTT. Amino acids: CASIMNTEAFF.

This clone came up a few times. The V and J genes are TRBV4-3 and TRBJ2-1; TRBD2 matches 7 bases. CDR1 and CDR2 from the germline V gene are LGHNA and YSLEER. J gave up 8 bases and V 5 bases, and 12 bases lay outside the gene matches. The CDR3 has 15 amino acids. As DNA, the CDR3 is TGCGCCAGCAGCTACGGCGTTCAGGGAGGGTATGAGCAGTTCTTC. This sequence encodes CASSYGVQGGYEQFF.

The V gene is TRBV28, the J gene TRBJ1-4; perhaps TRBD1 as D (6 bases). The CDR3 length is 18 residues. Germline assignment: CDR1 MDHEN and CDR2 SYDVKM. The V end was cut by 6 bases, the J end by 4 bases, with 24 bases between. The CDR3 protein is CASRSGAGGLHLNEKLFF. DNA of the CDR3: TGTGCCAGCAGGTCGGGTGCGGGGGGGCTTCATCTTAATGAAAAACTGTTTTTT.

The V call is TRBV27, the J call TRBJ1-5, with a possible D match to TRBD1 (5 bases). From germline, CDR1 is MNHEY and CDR2 SMNVEV (reference sequence). This CDR3 comprises 16 residues. Between the trimmed V and J ends, which lost 0 bases and 0 bases, there was a span of 9 bases. For the CDR3, the DNA is TGTGCCAGCAGTTTATCGGGGCCCTATAGCAATCAGCCCCAGCATTTT. This gives the protein CASSLSGPYSNQPQHF.

V usage is TRBV11-2 and J usage is TRBJ1-5, with D perhaps matching TRBD1 (5 bases). With 0 bases removed from V and 5 bases from J, the gap between germline ends came to 8 bases. Germline CDR1 reads SGHAT; CDR2 reads FQNNGV. This CDR3 is built from 14 residues. CDR3 region: CASSLDDRHQPQHF. For the CDR3, the DNA is TGTGCCAGCAGCTTAGACGACAGACATCAGCCCCAGCATTTT.

The chain has TRBV5-1 and TRBJ2-1; no firm D call. Germline V lookup: CDR1 SGHRS, CDR2 YFSETQ. V was shortened by 2 bases and J by 5 bases, with 5 bases between the two germline ends. CDR3 length equals 12 residues. CDR3 sequence: CASSLRDNEQFF. The CDR3 DNA reads as TGCGCCAGCAGCTTAAGAGACAATGAGCAGTTCTTC.

The chain carries TRBV9 and TRBJ2-3; 8 nucleotides line up with TRBD2. This CDR3 comprises 17 residues. With 4 bases clipped from V and 2 bases from J, the junction kept 12 bases outside the gene matches. Germline V CDR1 and CDR2: SGDLS, YYNGEE. DNA of the CDR3: TGTGCCAGCAGCCCACTCGGACTAGCCGGGGTCACAGATACGCAGTATTTT. Translation gives CASSPLGLAGVTDTQYF.

The chain couples TRBV5-1 to TRBJ1-4, with 8 bases lining up with TRBD1. J was trimmed by 3 bases and V by 0 bases; bases with no gene match: 7. CDR3 size: 17 residues. Germline CDR1 SGHRS, CDR2 YFSETQ. The DNA for the CDR3 is TGCGCCAGCAGCTTGGGGCAGGGGGCTTGGGCTAATGAAAAACTGTTTTTT. It specifies CASSLGQGAWANEKLFF.

The rearrangement links TRBV7-3 to TRBJ1-1, with 8 bases fitting TRBD1. Germline-derived CDR1 and CDR2 are SGHTA and FQGTGA. The V gene end was trimmed by 5 bases and the J gene end by 8 bases; junction bases not matched to a gene: 13. The CDR3 spans 15 residues. CDR3 sequence: CASSIQGAGPSEAFF. CDR3 coding DNA: TGTGCCAGCAGCATTCAGGGGGCAGGACCCTCCGAAGCTTTCTTT.

The chain joins TRBV18 to TRBJ2-3; TRBD2 agrees at 9 bases. The CDR3 loop spans 15 amino acids. Per the germline V gene, CDR1 is KGHSH and CDR2 is LQKENI. The V segment lost 4 bases and the J segment 4 bases; nucleotides outside the gene matches: 6. This CDR3 is CASSRNSGSADTQYF. The CDR3 DNA is TGTGCCAGCTCACGTAATAGCGGGAGTGCAGATACGCAGTATTTT.

The chain has TRBV7-2 and TRBJ1-6, with D possibly being TRBD1 (6 bases). Per the germline V gene, CDR1 is SGHTA and CDR2 is FQGNSA. Trimming took off 4 bases at V and 5 bases at J, with 9 bases between the two ends. CDR3 size: 14 residues. CDR3 in DNA: TGTGCCAGCAGCTCGCAGGGGAATAATTCACCCCTCCACTTT. It translates to CASSSQGNNSPLHF.